The 25 T cell receptor beta chains below come from one sample, sequenced in a study of cytotoxic CD8 clonotypes in ibrutinib-treated CLL. Sequencing used immunoSEQ multiplex PCR; TCRdb keeps in-frame clones, though not all of them. The sample lists fewer than 300,000 clones, around 76% occurring once. Sequenced here: PBMCs, sampled at disease progression, from a patient treated with ibrutinib. These receptors were collected from a human donor with chronic lymphocytic leukemia.

This clone was seen more than once but under ten times. V is TRBV5-1 and J is TRBJ2-7; D possibly corresponds to TRBD1 (5 bases). Germline V gives CDR1 SGHRS, CDR2 YFSETQ. Trimming stripped 4 bases from V and 4 bases from J, with 18 bases between. CDR3 length equals 15 residues. DNA of the CDR3: TGCGCCAGCAGCCCCCCCGTTGGGGCTTCATACGAGCAGTACTTC. Translation gives CASSPPVGASYEQYF. The full variable domain, rest sourced from reference TRBV5-1 and TRBJ2-7, is KAGVTQTPRYLIKTRGQQVTLSCSPISGHRSVSWYQQTPGQGLQFLFEYFSETQRNKGNFPGRFSGRQFSNSRSEMNVSTLELGDSALYLCASSPPVGASYEQYFGPGTRLTVT.

This chain links TRBV18 with TRBJ2-5; tentatively, D is TRBD1 (5 bases). The V gene lost 1 base and the J gene lost 2 bases, with 11 bases spanning the gap. This CDR3 has 15 amino acids. Germline V CDR1 and CDR2: KGHSH, LQKENI. DNA for the CDR3: TGTGCCAGCTCACCACTTCCCGACAGTCAAGAGACCCAGTACTTC. Protein: CASSPLPDSQETQYF.

This chain links TRBV7-3 with TRBJ2-7, with unresolved D. This CDR3 comprises 12 residues. V was trimmed by 2 bases and J by 6 bases, leaving 8 bases between them. Germline V gene sequence: CDR1 SGHTA, CDR2 FQGTGA. The CDR3 spells CASSLSGTEQYF. CDR3 DNA sequence: TGTGCCAGCAGCTTATCAGGTACCGAGCAGTACTTC.

This chain joins TRBV7-8 and TRBJ1-3, with D possibly being TRBD1 (5 bases). Germline CDR1 and CDR2: SGHVS and FQNEAQ. This CDR3 is 15 amino acids long. Trimming removed 3 bases at V and 2 bases at J, with 11 bases between. The DNA for the CDR3 is TGTGCCAGCAGCTTCGATAGGGGTCCTGGAAACACCATATATTTT. It codes for CASSFDRGPGNTIYF.

This sequence joins TRBV18 and TRBJ2-1, with 11 bases identical to TRBD1. The V gene's germline CDR1 is KGHSH and CDR2 LQKENI. V dropped 5 bases and J dropped 7; count of bases not matched to a gene: 7. The CDR3 length is 15 residues. In nucleotides, the CDR3 is TGTGCCAGCTCATCCGGACAGGGGGCTTATAATGAGCAGTTCTTC. It yields the protein CASSSGQGAYNEQFF.

This chain connects TRBV10-3 to TRBJ2-5; no reliable D call. This CDR3 spans 13 amino acids. The germline gives CDR1 ENHRY, CDR2 SYGVKD. The ends were cut back, 5 bases at V and 2 bases at J, with 9 bases in the middle. This CDR3 is CAISSGLQETQYF. Written as DNA, the CDR3 is TGTGCCATCAGTTCCGGCTTGCAAGAGACCCAGTACTTC.

The CDR3 region is CASSGQGSNQPQHF. CDR3 bases: TGTGCCAGCAGTGGACAGGGAAGCAATCAGCCCCAGCATTTT. The genes are TRBV25-1 and TRBJ1-5, with 7 bases fitting TRBD1. This CDR3 contains 14 residues. From germline, CDR1 is MGHDK and CDR2 SYGVNS. J was trimmed by 1 base and V by 4 bases; bases with no gene match: 1.

The chain recombines TRBV5-4 with TRBJ1-2, with 7 bases matching TRBD1. The CDR3 contains 12 residues. Germline lookup yields CDR1 SGHNT and CDR2 YYREEE (reference sequence). Trimming removed 4 bases from V and 6 bases from J; junction bases left unmatched: 3. CDR3 in amino acids: CASSHTGDGYTF. The CDR3 DNA sequence: TGTGCCAGCAGCCACACAGGGGATGGCTACACCTTC.

The CDR3 DNA reads as TGCGCCAGCAGTCCCAACTCTGGGGCCAACGTCCTGACTTTC. This gives the protein CASSPNSGANVLTF. The rearrangement links TRBV4-1 to TRBJ2-6; D is uncertain. This CDR3 is built from 14 residues. V dropped 6 bases and J dropped 0 bases, with 6 bases sitting between them. Germline assignment: CDR1 MGHRA and CDR2 YSYEKL.

This clone occurred once. This chain joins TRBV5-4 and TRBJ1-2; the D is unclear. This CDR3 is built from 14 residues. Trimming shortened V by 2 bases and J by 4 bases, and 12 bases separated the two germline ends. Germline CDR1 SGHNT, CDR2 YYREEE (reference sequence). This CDR3 is CASSLAAATYGYTF. As DNA, the CDR3 is TGTGCCAGCAGCTTAGCAGCGGCCACCTATGGCTACACCTTC.

The chain joins TRBV4-1 to TRBJ2-5; TRBD2 is a possible D gene (6 bases). Trimming pared 1 base from V and 5 bases from J, leaving 8 bases between. The CDR3 covers 13 residues. Per germline, CDR1 MGHRA and CDR2 YSYEKL. The chain's CDR3 is CASSQVSGETQYF. CDR3 DNA: TGCGCCAGCAGCCAAGTTAGCGGTGAGACCCAGTACTTC.

This rearrangement joins TRBV5-1 to TRBJ1-2; maybe TRBD1 (5 bases). The CDR3 contains 16 residues. In germline, CDR1 is SGHRS, CDR2 YFSETQ. Trimming took off 0 bases at V and 7 bases at J, with 19 bases between the two ends. CDR3 region: CASSLGGHGANPGYTF. The CDR3 nucleotides are TGCGCCAGCAGCTTGGGCGGACACGGAGCGAATCCTGGCTACACCTTC.

CDR3 protein: CASSPRARSNFGYTF. As DNA, the CDR3 is TGCGCCAGCAGCCCACGAGCCAGATCCAATTTCGGCTACACCTTC. The chain carries TRBV5-1 and TRBJ1-2; D not resolved. This CDR3 contains 15 residues. Trimming took 4 bases from V and 8 from J, leaving 21 bases between them. Germline V CDR1 and CDR2: SGHRS, YFSETQ.

This chain links TRBV27 with TRBJ2-5; D is unclear. CDR1 MNHEY and CDR2 SMNVEV come from the germline V gene (reference sequence). This CDR3 has 12 amino acids. Trimming removed 5 bases at V and 5 bases at J, with 9 bases between. The CDR3 DNA follows: TGTGCCAGCAGTCCGCTTGGCGAGACCCAGTACTTC. It specifies CASSPLGETQYF.

The sample holds a few counts of this clone. This chain uses TRBV5-1 with TRBJ2-3, with 9 bases that match TRBD2. CDR3 length equals 14 residues. Germline trimming cut 2 bases from V and 4 bases from J; bases unmatched to any gene: 2. Germline CDR1 and CDR2: SGHRS and YFSETQ. The CDR3 loop is CASSLIAGADTQYF. In nucleotides, the CDR3 is TGCGCCAGCAGCTTAATAGCGGGAGCAGATACGCAGTATTTT.

The chain joins TRBV2 to TRBJ2-1, with 13 bases matching TRBD2. The CDR3 length is 19 residues. The V segment lost 6 bases and the J segment 1 base; nucleotides outside the gene matches: 12. CDR1 SNHLY and CDR2 FYNNEI come from the germline V gene. In DNA, the CDR3 is TGTGCCAGCAGGCCCCCACTAGCGGGAGGGAGAGATTCCTACAATGAGCAGTTCTTC. Its translation is CASRPPLAGGRDSYNEQFF.

The genes are TRBV5-1 and TRBJ2-3; D tentatively reads TRBD1 or TRBD2 (5 bases each). Germline CDR1 reads SGHRS; CDR2 reads YFSETQ. The ends were cut back, 0 bases at V and 4 bases at J, with 15 bases in the middle. The CDR3 length is 16 residues. CDR3 loop: CASSLVGRSWPDTQYF. CDR3 bases: TGCGCCAGCAGCTTGGTGGGACGATCGTGGCCAGATACGCAGTATTTT.

The chain is built from TRBV28 and TRBJ2-5; D is unresolved. Germline lookup yields CDR1 MDHEN and CDR2 SYDVKM. Trimming pared 3 bases from V and 1 base from J, leaving 9 bases between. This CDR3 is 14 amino acids long. CDR3 nucleotide sequence: TGTGCCAGCAGTTTGGAAGCCGCCCAAGAGACCCAGTACTTC. It yields the protein CASSLEAAQETQYF.

V usage is TRBV5-4 and J usage is TRBJ1-2; D ambiguous. CDR3 length: 16 residues. Trimming pared 2 bases from V and 5 bases from J, leaving 19 bases between. Looked up from germline, CDR1 is SGHNT and CDR2 is YYREEE (reference sequence). In DNA form, the CDR3 reads TGTGCCAGCAGCTTAAAGGAAATAACTCTACTATATGGCTACACCTTC. This gives the protein CASSLKEITLLYGYTF.

The V and J genes are TRBV5-6 and TRBJ2-4; 15 bases are shared with TRBD2. The CDR3 sequence is 19 residues long. In germline, CDR1 is SGHDT, CDR2 YYEEEE. Germline trimming cut 4 bases from V and 6 bases from J; bases unmatched to any gene: 14. The CDR3 protein is CASSNGLAGGPFPGNIQYF. The CDR3, as DNA: TGTGCCAGCAGCAATGGACTAGCGGGAGGGCCTTTTCCGGGAAACATTCAGTACTTC.

This rearrangement joins TRBV9 to TRBJ2-1; 11 nucleotides line up with TRBD1. This CDR3 is built from 15 residues. V lost 3 bases, J lost 4 bases, and 3 bases stayed unmatched. Germline V gene sequence: CDR1 SGDLS, CDR2 YYNGEE. The CDR3, as DNA: TGTGCCAGCAGCGAAGGGACAGGGGGTTACAATGAGCAGTTCTTC. It is translated as CASSEGTGGYNEQFF.

V is TRBV7-6 and J is TRBJ2-1; 10 positions match TRBD1. This CDR3 is built from 17 residues. V was clipped by 5 bases and J by 9 bases; unmatched bases: 16. Looked up from germline, CDR1 is SGHVS and CDR2 is FNYEAQ. CDR3 sequence: CASSPIPTRQGAGEQFF. The CDR3 nucleotides are TGTGCCAGCAGCCCCATCCCCACGAGACAGGGGGCAGGTGAGCAGTTCTTC.

The chain uses TRBV6-4 and TRBJ2-3; TRBD2 matches at 13 bases. The ends lost 3 bases at V and 1 base at J; junction bases unmatched: 4. The germline CDR1 and CDR2 sequences are MRHNA and SNTAGT. The CDR3 totals 17 residues. In DNA, the CDR3 is TGTGCCAGCAGTGAAACCGGGACTAGCGGGGGCACAGATACGCAGTATTTT. The encoded protein is CASSETGTSGGTDTQYF.

The chain joins TRBV4-1 to TRBJ2-7; D unclear. V was clipped by 2 bases and J by 6 bases, with 5 bases between them. CDR1 and CDR2 from the germline V gene are MGHRA and YSYEKL. CDR3 length equals 11 residues. The CDR3, as DNA: TGCGCCAGCAGCCAATTCGGCGAGCAGTACTTC. Amino acids: CASSQFGEQYF.

This clone was observed a few times. This chain uses TRBV5-1 with TRBJ2-3; D is undetermined. V dropped 4 bases and J dropped 3 bases, with 6 bases sitting between them. Germline CDR1 SGHRS, CDR2 YFSETQ. The CDR3 contains 12 residues. The DNA for the CDR3 is TGCGCCAGCAGCCAGATGACAGATACGCAGTATTTT. It encodes CASSQMTDTQYF. Together with reference TRBV5-1 and TRBJ2-3, the CDR3 gives the full variable domain: KAGVTQTPRYLIKTRGQQVTLSCSPISGHRSVSWYQQTPGQGLQFLFEYFSETQRNKGNFPGRFSGRQFSNSRSEMNVSTLELGDSALYLCASSQMTDTQYFGPGTRLTVL.